The 8 T cell receptor beta chains listed next were all sequenced from one sample in a study of T-cell reconstitution after alpha-beta-depleted transplantation in children. Preparation of the TCRbeta library used unique molecular identifiers. TCRdb processed the PCR reads anew with MiXCR; each CDR3 protein has one entry. The sample lists approximately 390,000 distinct CDR3 sequences; roughly a tenth were seen once. This sample comprised PBMCs from the stem cell graft donor, obtained from the stem cell graft. The receptors shown here come from a human donor who donated a stem cell graft to a child with acute myeloid leukemia.

This clonotype was recorded many times. The chain has TRBV7-3 and TRBJ2-5, with D uncertain. The CDR3 consists of 13 residues. V lost 6 bases, J lost 5 bases, and 13 bases lay in between. Looked up from germline, CDR1 is SGHTA and CDR2 is FQGTGA. The CDR3 is CASSRSSDETQYF. CDR3 nucleotides: TGTGCCAGCAGTCGATCCAGTGATGAGACCCAGTACTTC.

This clonotype was detected only a few times. This chain joins TRBV6-2 or TRBV6-3 and TRBJ2-1; no clear D. CDR1 and CDR2 (germline): MNHEY, SVGEGT. The length of the CDR3 is 13 residues. V was pared by 0 bases and J by 12 bases, with 12 bases between. CDR3 in DNA: TGTGCCAGCAGTTACTCAACCCGCTTGGGGCAGTTCTTC. It is translated as CASSYSTRLGQFF.

This clonotype was counted only a few times. This sequence joins TRBV19 and TRBJ2-3; D is tentatively TRBD1 or TRBD2 (5 bases each). Deletions cut 3 bases from V and 6 bases from J, with 13 bases between. The germline gives CDR1 LNHDA, CDR2 SQIVND (reference sequence). The CDR3 is made up of 14 amino acids. CDR3 loop: CASSIPGRGDTQYF. The CDR3 DNA sequence: TGTGCCAGTAGTATCCCGGGAAGGGGCGATACGCAGTATTTT.

This rearrangement joins TRBV9 to TRBJ2-3; 11 bases align to TRBD2. This CDR3 has 17 amino acids. J lost 6 bases, V lost 0 bases, and 9 bases had no gene match. Germline V gene data show CDR1 as SGDLS and CDR2 as YYNGEE. The CDR3 region is CASSVGELAGGPDTQYF. The CDR3 nucleotides are TGTGCCAGCAGCGTAGGAGAGTTAGCGGGGGGGCCGGATACGCAGTATTTT.

Only a few counts were recorded for this clonotype. In DNA, the CDR3 is TGCGCCAGCAGACCAACAAGCAGGAGGAACATTCAGTACTTC. It encodes CASRPTSRRNIQYF. This sequence joins TRBV5-1 and TRBJ2-4; D perhaps matches TRBD2 (5 bases). The germline CDR1 and CDR2 sequences are SGHRS and YFSETQ. CDR3 size: 14 residues. V gave up 5 bases and J gave up 7 bases, with 16 bases separating them.

This clonotype was counted a few times. The J gene is TRBJ2-4, the V gene TRBV7-2, with D possibly being TRBD1 or TRBD2 (5 bases each). Trimming took off 4 bases at V and 2 bases at J, with 9 bases between the two ends. CDR1 SGHTA and CDR2 FQGNSA come from the germline V gene. The length of the CDR3 is 14 residues. DNA of the CDR3: TGTGCCAGCAGCTCCGGGGCGACCAAAAACATTCAGTACTTC. The encoded protein is CASSSGATKNIQYF.

This clonotype was seen more than once but under ten times. This chain joins TRBV9 and TRBJ2-5; 12 nucleotides align to TRBD2. The CDR3 has 16 amino acids. V lost 0 bases and J lost 5; bases outside the gene matches: 5. Per germline, CDR1 SGDLS and CDR2 YYNGEE. CDR3 DNA: TGTGCCAGCAGCGTAGGGCTAGCGGGGGGGCTGGAGACCCAGTACTTC. It yields the protein CASSVGLAGGLETQYF.

This clonotype was recorded a few times. The rearrangement links TRBV7-2 to TRBJ1-2, with D perhaps TRBD1 (5 bases). The CDR3 covers 13 residues. The V end lost 5 bases, the J end lost 5 bases, and 12 bases lay between the germline ends. Germline V gene data show CDR1 as SGHTA and CDR2 as FQGNSA. The CDR3 region is CASSPPGGYGYTF. CDR3 sequence (DNA): TGTGCCAGCAGCCCCCCGGGGGGATATGGCTACACCTTC.